The subject of this entry is one TCR beta chain. Antigen specificity is unknown. The data were obtained in a study of regulatory T cells in long-lasting Graves disease. For the study at large: In persistent Graves' disease, antithyroid drugs had been taken for over 5 years and TSH receptor antibodies stayed positive.

Germline V gene data show CDR1 as SEHNR and CDR2 as FQNEAQ (reference sequence). The CDR3 covers 15 residues. The V gene lost 5 bases and the J gene lost 0 bases, with 11 bases spanning the gap. Described time point: persistent/refractory GD, antithyroid drugs over 5 years with positive TRAb. Extracted RNA from PBMCs served as the source of the TCR library. Study-wide findings and caveats: TRBV28, TRBJ1-2 and TRBJ2-5 were segments that persistent disease favored.

In building TCR beta libraries, iRepertoire HTBI primers were used together with Arm-PCR of CDR3 regions. A single record per CDR3 protein comes from TCRdb applying MiXCR to the multiplex PCR reads. The sample lists 400,000 to 500,000 distinct CDR3 sequences; around a fifth were seen once. The chain has TRBV7-9 and TRBJ1-3; D is perhaps TRBD1 (6 bases). The receptor's source is a female donor with Graves disease. The sample in question was peripheral blood mononuclear cells (PBMCs), obtained when the disease was refractory, from a patient treated with antithyroid drugs. The CDR3 is CASSDGGLSGNTIYF. CDR3 sequence (DNA): TGTGCCAGCAGCGACGGGGGGCTCTCTGGAAACACCATATATTTT.